In this sample, the clone carrying this TCR beta chain turned up a few times. Its antigen is not identified. With template switching, a universal primer site was added, and the cDNA carried unique molecular identifiers. TCRdb independently ran MiXCR on the 5' RACE reads; one entry per CDR3 protein. This sample has around 960,000 distinct CDR3 sequences, with roughly an eighth found just once. Only healthy Caucasians were enrolled as donors. The source of the sample is a study of identical twins. General study results and limits: Invariant MAIT and iNKT cells are populations that could partly confound zero-insertion analyses. Out-of-frame alpha sequences common to twins were enriched for low generation probability.

The data were also submitted as part of a second study, on yellow fever vaccine responses in identical twins.

This TCR was sampled from a woman between 18 and 30 years old in good health. Sample: PBMCs.

The CDR3 region has the DNA TGTGCCAGCAGTTTATCGGGACATTCCTACGAGCAGTACGTC. It translates to CASSLSGHSYEQYV. The rearrangement joins TRBV27 to TRBJ2-7, with D possibly being TRBD1 (6 bases). This CDR3 is built from 14 residues. V gave up 0 bases and J gave up 1 base, with 7 bases separating them. Germline CDR1 reads MNHEY; CDR2 reads SMNVEV (reference sequence).